This T cell receptor beta chain was obtained from a study of T cells in Graves' hyperthyroidism and ophthalmopathy. Points from the study as a whole: Blood also carried most thyroid clonotypes expanded above 0.001.

The study left out patients who had uncontrolled infection, other autoimmune disease, pregnancy or lactation. The sample holds many counts of this clonotype. Its specificity is not known. RNA transcripts gave rise to amplified TCR beta CDR3 regions. The TCR CDR3 was amplified in a first-round RT-PCR using the HTBI primer set. TCRdb independently ran MiXCR on the multiplex PCR reads; one entry per CDR3 protein. Among hundreds of thousands of distinct CDR3 sequences, roughly 17% were seen once, and the ten largest hold less than 35%. Germline values: CDR1 MGHRA, CDR2 YSYEKL. The V end was cut by 1 base, the J end by 0 bases, with 11 bases between. The CDR3 contains 16 residues.

Material for sequencing was blood. The genes are TRBV4-1 and TRBJ2-3; D gene uncertain. The sequence derives from a woman aged 18-30 years with Graves' ophthalmopathy. The CDR3 spells CASSQGPLRSTDTQYF. The CDR3 DNA sequence: TGCGCCAGCAGCCAAGGACCCTTACGCAGCACAGATACGCAGTATTTT.